The 23 T cell receptor beta chains reported below all come from one sample, sequenced in a study of shared clonotypes between healthy human individuals. Clones were sequenced by immunoSEQ multiplex PCR, and TCRdb holds only the in-frame ones, with some missing. This table has 850,000 to 1,100,000 clones, around three quarters appearing once. The sample taken for sequencing was memory CD4+ T cells from PBMCs. This sample's subset: CD45RA-negative fraction. These receptors were taken from a man between 18 and 29 years old in good health. Some clones in this sample may be carry-over from other donors' samples.

The chain carries TRBV9 and TRBJ2-3, with TRBD1 identical over 11 bases. Germline CDR1 SGDLS, CDR2 YYNGEE. The CDR3 loop spans 15 amino acids. V trimming: 1 base; J trimming: 4 bases; junction bases outside the gene matches: 2. The CDR3, as DNA: TGTGCCAGCAGCGTAACGGGACAGGGGGCAGATACGCAGTATTTT. It specifies CASSVTGQGADTQYF.

The J gene is TRBJ2-4, the V gene TRBV15, with D possibly being TRBD2 (6 bases). This CDR3 region has 16 residues. The germline V and J ends were trimmed by 3 bases and 0 bases, with 12 bases remaining between them. Germline CDR1 reads LNHNV; CDR2 reads YYDKDF (reference sequence). For the CDR3, the DNA is TGTGCCACCAGCAGGGGGGGAACAATAGCCAAAAACATTCAGTACTTC. Protein sequence: CATSRGGTIAKNIQYF. Full variable domain (outside the CDR3, taken from reference TRBV15 and TRBJ2-4): DAMVIQNPRYQVTQFGKPVTLSCSQTLNHNVMYWYQQKSSQAPKLLFHYYDKDFNNEADTPDNFQSRRPNTSFCFLDIRSPGLGDTAMYLCATSRGGTIAKNIQYFGAGTRLSVL.

The chain joins TRBV5-1 to TRBJ2-2; possibly TRBD2 for D (6 bases). The germline V and J ends were trimmed by 2 bases and 1 base, with 12 bases remaining between them. CDR3 length: 16 amino acids. Looked up from germline, CDR1 is SGHRS and CDR2 is YFSETQ. CDR3 sequence: CASSLVEGGNTGELFF. The CDR3 DNA reads TGCGCCAGCAGCTTAGTGGAGGGCGGGAACACCGGGGAGCTGTTTTTT.

This clone was seen more than once but under ten times. The gene calls are TRBV7-2 and TRBJ1-5; the D is unclear. Germline loops: CDR1 SGHTA, CDR2 FQGNSA. V lost 2 bases to trimming and J lost 4 bases, with 6 bases between them. CDR3 length: 13 residues. The DNA of the CDR3 is TGTGCCAGCAGCTTATGGGAAAATCAGCCCCAGCATTTT. Translation gives CASSLWENQPQHF.

The chain recombines TRBV5-1 with TRBJ2-3; 12 bases fit TRBD2. After removal of 7 bases from V and 2 bases from J, the junction contained 2 bases not matched to a gene. The CDR3 has 14 residues. Looked up from germline, CDR1 is SGHRS and CDR2 is YFSETQ. CDR3 in amino acids: CASLAGGSTDTQYF. In DNA form, the CDR3 reads TGCGCCAGCCTAGCGGGAGGGTCCACAGATACGCAGTATTTT.

The chain is built from TRBV11-2 and TRBJ2-2, with 7 positions matching TRBD1. CDR3 length equals 15 residues. The germline gives CDR1 SGHAT, CDR2 FQNNGV. J gave up 8 bases and V 4 bases, and 10 bases lay outside the gene matches. CDR3 sequence: CASSSLSGRGGELFF. CDR3 coding DNA: TGTGCCAGCAGCTCGCTCAGCGGCAGGGGGGGGGAGCTGTTTTTT.

This sequence joins TRBV4-3 and TRBJ1-5; D unclear. V was trimmed by 0 bases and J by 3 bases, leaving 3 bases between them. The CDR3 runs to 13 residues. CDR1 and CDR2 (germline): LGHNA, YSLEER. The CDR3 sequence: CASSQEDNQPQHF. The CDR3 DNA reads TGCGCCAGCAGCCAAGAGGACAATCAGCCCCAGCATTTT.

The chain joins TRBV18 to TRBJ1-2; D is ambiguous. Germline loops: CDR1 KGHSH, CDR2 LQKENI. V gave up 3 bases and J gave up 0 bases, with 17 bases separating them. This CDR3 is built from 17 residues. The DNA for the CDR3 is TGTGCCAGCTCACCTAGCCCCGGGTCCCGAGCTAACTATGGCTACACCTTC. This codes for CASSPSPGSRANYGYTF.

Comment on this clone: The same CDR3 arises from other DNA sequences in this sample as well. V and J are TRBV2 and TRBJ2-3; D ambiguous. CDR3 length: 12 amino acids. The V and J ends lost 2 bases and 3 bases respectively, with 3 bases between them. The V gene's germline CDR1 is SNHLY and CDR2 FYNNEI. CDR3 protein: CASSEYTDTQYF. CDR3 nucleotide sequence: TGTGCCAGCAGTGAATATACAGATACGCAGTATTTT.

The rearrangement uses TRBV7-2 and TRBJ2-1; D gene ambiguous. The CDR3 spans 16 residues. V lost 5 bases and J lost 0, with 14 bases in between. The V gene's germline CDR1 is SGHTA and CDR2 FQGNSA. The CDR3 sequence: CASSLSWSSSYNEQFF. The CDR3 DNA reads as TGTGCCAGCAGCCTTAGCTGGAGTAGCTCCTACAATGAGCAGTTCTTC. The full variable domain, its missing parts supplied by reference TRBV7-2 and TRBJ2-1, is GAGVSQSPSNKVTEKGKDVELRCDPISGHTALYWYRQSLGQGLEFLIYFQGNSAPDKSGLPSDRFSAERTGGSVSTLTIQRTQQEDSAVYLCASSLSWSSSYNEQFFGPGTRLTVL.

This rearrangement joins TRBV15 to TRBJ1-5; D not resolved. The CDR3 length is 14 residues. Trimming pared 7 bases from V and 7 bases from J, leaving 17 bases between. CDR1 and CDR2 from the germline V gene are LNHNV and YYDKDF (reference sequence). CDR3 coding DNA: TGTGCCACCACAGGTGGGGATATCTACCAGCCCCAGCATTTT. It specifies CATTGGDIYQPQHF.

Only a few counts were recorded for this clone. The chain uses TRBV20-1 and TRBJ2-3; 8 nucleotides align to TRBD2. CDR1 is DFQATT, CDR2 SNEGSKA, per germline (reference sequence). V was pared by 6 bases and J by 6 bases, with 2 bases of the junction left unmatched. This CDR3 region has 11 residues. The CDR3 nucleotides are TGCAGTGCGACTAGCGCGGATACGCAGTATTTT. Protein product: CSATSADTQYF.

This rearrangement joins TRBV5-1 to TRBJ2-1, with 11 positions matching TRBD2. V was pared by 1 base and J by 7 bases, with 4 bases of the junction left unmatched. The CDR3 has 15 residues. Germline CDR1 reads SGHRS; CDR2 reads YFSETQ. CDR3 region: CASSLTSGSRNEQFF. The CDR3 coding sequence is TGCGCCAGCAGCTTGACTAGCGGGAGTAGGAATGAGCAGTTCTTC.

This CDR3 reads CASSLPSGGGYTF. The CDR3 nucleotides are TGTGCCAGCAGCTTACCGTCGGGGGGCGGCTACACCTTC. The J gene is TRBJ1-2, the V gene TRBV7-2, with D possibly TRBD1 on 6 matching bases. Germline CDR1 reads SGHTA; CDR2 reads FQGNSA. Between the trimmed V and J ends, which lost 2 bases and 8 bases, there was a span of 12 bases. CDR3 length equals 13 residues.

The chain couples TRBV2 to TRBJ1-2; unclear D gene. Germline loops: CDR1 SNHLY, CDR2 FYNNEI. This CDR3 region has 12 residues. The ends were cut back, 3 bases at V and 6 bases at J, with 8 bases in the middle. The CDR3 coding sequence is TGTGCCAGCAGTGAGCCCGGGCATGGCTACACCTTC. This translates into CASSEPGHGYTF.

Here the CDR3 DNA reads TGTGCCAGCAGCGGACTCTACAATGAGCAGTTCTTC. It yields the protein CASSGLYNEQFF. V usage is TRBV28 and J usage is TRBJ2-1; tentatively, D is TRBD2 (5 bases). Deletions cut 6 bases from V and 3 bases from J, with 6 bases between. The CDR3 consists of 12 residues. Germline-derived CDR1 and CDR2 are MDHEN and SYDVKM. The full variable domain, with the rest looked up from reference TRBV28 and TRBJ2-1, is DVKVTQSSRYLVKRTGEKVFLECVQDMDHENMFWYRQDPGLGLRLIYFSYDVKMKEKGDIPEGYSVSREKKERFSLILESASTNQTSMYLCASSGLYNEQFFGPGTRLTVL.

This sequence joins TRBV13 and TRBJ2-3; TRBD2 might be the D (7 bases). This CDR3 contains 15 residues. CDR1 is PRHDT, CDR2 FYEKMQ, per germline (reference sequence). V was trimmed by 4 bases and J by 2 bases, leaving 13 bases between them. In DNA form, the CDR3 reads TGTGCCAGCAGCTCTACGGGGGGCAACACAGATACGCAGTATTTT. Translation: CASSSTGGNTDTQYF.

The V call is TRBV4-2, the J call TRBJ2-6, with D possibly called TRBD1 or TRBD2 (5 bases each). Germline V gene sequence: CDR1 LGHNA, CDR2 YNFKEQ. The CDR3 runs to 19 residues. The V gene lost 1 base and the J gene lost 0 bases, with 16 bases spanning the gap. CDR3 DNA sequence: TGTGCCAGCAGCCAAGCCGGGACCGCGAGAGGCTCTGGGGCCAACGTCCTGACTTTC. It codes for CASSQAGTARGSGANVLTF.

The chain is built from TRBV29-1 and TRBJ2-1, with 12 positions matching TRBD2. This CDR3 contains 14 residues. Germline CDR1 and CDR2: SQVTM and ANQGSEA. Germline trimming cut 7 bases from V and 9 bases from J; bases unmatched to any gene: 10. The DNA for the CDR3 is TGCAGCGCGATACTAGCGGGAGGCGGTCGTGAGCAGTTCTTC. It specifies CSAILAGGGREQFF.

This chain links TRBV7-2 with TRBJ2-1; 7 nucleotides line up with TRBD2. Germline lookup yields CDR1 SGHTA and CDR2 FQGNSA. The CDR3 covers 16 residues. Unmatched junction bases numbered 8, after V lost 4 bases and J lost 2 bases. The CDR3 region is CASSSRRGGPYNEQFF. DNA of the CDR3: TGTGCCAGCAGCTCCCGTCGGGGAGGGCCCTACAATGAGCAGTTCTTC.

With respect to this clone: The junction departs from the called germline gene at one end, perhaps through a read error. This chain connects TRBV11-2 to TRBJ2-4, with D perhaps matching TRBD1 or TRBD2 (6 bases each). The CDR3 runs 12 residues. Germline CDR1 and CDR2: SGHAT and FQNNGV. The CDR3 nucleotides are TGTGCCAGCAGCCTAGACGGGGGCGGTCAGTACTTC. Its protein product is CASSLDGGGQYF.

This chain links TRBV7-2 with TRBJ2-7; D is unclear. The germline V gene encodes CDR1 SGHTA and CDR2 FQGNSA. The CDR3 length is 13 residues. The V and J ends lost 5 bases and 2 bases respectively, with 10 bases between them. The CDR3 sequence is CASSRDGTYEQYF. DNA of the CDR3: TGTGCCAGCAGCCGAGACGGTACCTACGAGCAGTACTTC.

As concerns this clone: A much larger clone is a single base away; this may be a read error. CDR3 sequence: CASSLSPSTYGYTF. In DNA form, the CDR3 reads TGTGCCAGCAGTTTATCTCCCAGTACCTATGGCTACACCTTC. V usage is TRBV27 and J usage is TRBJ1-2; no clear D. The CDR3 spans 14 residues. V was clipped by 0 bases and J by 4 bases, with 9 bases between them. The V gene's germline CDR1 is MNHEY and CDR2 SMNVEV (reference sequence).